The 21 T cell receptor beta chains in this list originate from one sample, sequenced in a study of blood T cell repertoires in COVID-19. Clones were read by immunoSEQ multiplex PCR, and TCRdb kept only the in-frame ones, dropping some. The repertoire holds 60,000 to 75,000 clones, with 70% to 90% as singletons. The specimen was peripheral blood. All receptors derive from a woman of 80 years or more with active COVID-19.

The rearrangement uses TRBV5-4 and TRBJ2-5, with a tentative D call TRBD2 (6 bases). Germline V lookup: CDR1 SGHNT, CDR2 YYREEE (reference sequence). The CDR3 is 15 residues long. V was trimmed by 0 bases and J by 0 bases, leaving 9 bases between them. The CDR3 nucleotides read TGTGCCAGCAGCTTGGTTGGGGACTACCAAGAGACCCAGTACTTC. Translation gives CASSLVGDYQETQYF.

V and J are TRBV5-1 and TRBJ2-1, with 11 bases that match TRBD2. The J segment lost 4 bases and the V segment lost 4 bases, leaving 7 bases of the junction unmatched. The germline V gene encodes CDR1 SGHRS and CDR2 YFSETQ. The CDR3 is made up of 16 amino acids. For the CDR3, the DNA is TGCGCCAGCAGCACCACTTCTAGCGGGGGGTACAATGAGCAGTTCTTC. Residues: CASSTTSSGGYNEQFF.

A few counts support this clone. Other DNA sequences in this sample translate to the same CDR3. V is TRBV2 and J is TRBJ1-1; TRBD1 might be the D (6 bases). The CDR3 spans 13 residues. Deletions cut 1 base from V and 4 bases from J, with 7 bases between. The V gene's germline CDR1 is SNHLY and CDR2 FYNNEI. In DNA form, the CDR3 reads TGTGCCAGCAGTGAAGGCAGGGGCACTGAAGCTTTCTTT. This gives the protein CASSEGRGTEAFF. The entire variable domain, with the rest obtained from reference TRBV2 and TRBJ1-1, is as follows: EPEVTQTPSHQVTQMGQEVILRCVPISNHLYFYWYRQILGQKVEFLVSFYNNEISEKSEIFDDQFSVERPDGSNFTLKIRSTKLEDSAMYFCASSEGRGTEAFFGQGTRLTVV.

The chain employs TRBV5-4 and TRBJ2-4; D remains unclear. Trimming removed 4 bases at V and 3 bases at J, with 8 bases between. In germline, CDR1 is SGHNT, CDR2 YYREEE (reference sequence). The CDR3 runs 13 residues. For the CDR3, the DNA is TGTGCCAGCAGCCCCGGTGGCAAAAACATTCAGTACTTC. Protein product: CASSPGGKNIQYF.

This chain joins TRBV10-3 and TRBJ1-2; no firm D call. Germline loops: CDR1 ENHRY, CDR2 SYGVKD. The CDR3 extends over 11 amino acids. Trimming pared 9 bases from V and 4 bases from J, leaving 9 bases between. For the CDR3, the DNA is TGTGCCATTACCGGGGTCTATGGCTACACCTTC. Translated, it gives CAITGVYGYTF.

The chain carries TRBV9 and TRBJ2-5, with 11 nucleotides matching TRBD2. J gave up 5 bases and V 7 bases, and 16 bases lay outside the gene matches. The CDR3 is made up of 17 amino acids. From germline, CDR1 is SGDLS and CDR2 YYNGEE. Written as DNA, the CDR3 is TGTGCCAGCTGCGCACGGCGTAGCGGGGGGGCGGGGGAGACCCAGTACTTC. It yields the protein CASCARRSGGAGETQYF.

This clone has a single count. V gene TRBV29-1 combines with J gene TRBJ2-7, with 8 bases that match TRBD2. V lost 5 bases and J lost 2; bases outside the gene matches: 5. There are 13 residues in the CDR3. Germline V gene lookup returns CDR1 SQVTM and CDR2 ANQGSEA. CDR3 DNA sequence: TGCAGCGTTCTCGGGGGGGGAGCCTACGAGCAGTACTTC. Amino acid sequence: CSVLGGGAYEQYF.

The chain links TRBV7-6 to TRBJ2-1, with 12 positions matching TRBD2. J lost 2 bases, V lost 5 bases, and 13 bases had no gene match. The CDR3 is 19 amino acids. CDR1 SGHVS and CDR2 FNYEAQ come from the germline V gene. The CDR3 reads CASSTPTSGGRTTYNEQFF. The DNA for the CDR3 is TGTGCCAGCAGCACCCCAACTAGCGGGGGGCGCACGACCTACAATGAGCAGTTCTTC.

The chain combines TRBV4-1 with TRBJ1-2, with 9 nucleotides matching TRBD1. Per germline, CDR1 MGHRA and CDR2 YSYEKL. J lost 3 bases, V lost 1 base, and 6 bases had no gene match. The CDR3 is 16 amino acids. CDR3 coding DNA: TGCGCCAGCAGCCAAGGCGGAACAGGGGGCTACTATGGCTACACCTTC. As protein: CASSQGGTGGYYGYTF.

The gene calls are TRBV15 and TRBJ1-5; D not certain. Trimming left V 3 bases short and J 0 bases short, with 12 bases between. This CDR3 contains 16 residues. Per germline, CDR1 LNHNV and CDR2 YYDKDF (reference sequence). The CDR3 here is CATSRGSGYSNQPQHF. The CDR3 bases are TGTGCCACCAGCAGGGGTTCGGGGTATAGCAATCAGCCCCAGCATTTT.

The genes are TRBV7-8 and TRBJ2-1; 9 nucleotides line up with TRBD2. This CDR3 has 15 amino acids. Trimming took 3 bases from V and 8 from J; bases not matched to a gene: 8. CDR1 and CDR2 (germline): SGHVS, FQNEAQ. The CDR3: CASSFQAGGHDEQFF. The DNA of the CDR3 is TGTGCCAGCAGCTTTCAGGCGGGGGGGCATGATGAGCAGTTCTTC.

In its sample, this clone was seen once. V is TRBV5-5 and J is TRBJ2-5, with unresolved D. V was cut by 3 bases and J by 5 bases, with 11 bases left in between. The CDR3 runs to 13 residues. The germline gives CDR1 SGHKS, CDR2 YYEKEE (reference sequence). CDR3 sequence (DNA): TGTGCCAGCAGCTCCCCTTCTTTGGAGACCCAGTACTTC. This codes for CASSSPSLETQYF.

The V and J genes are TRBV18 and TRBJ1-2; 8 nucleotides agree with TRBD1. The CDR3 runs to 14 residues. CDR1 is KGHSH, CDR2 LQKENI, per germline. V gave up 2 bases and J gave up 2 bases; unmatched junction bases: 1. The CDR3 DNA reads as TGTGCCAGCTCACCAGACAGGGGAAACTATGGCTACACCTTC. This gives the protein CASSPDRGNYGYTF. The whole variable domain, filled in from reference TRBV18 and TRBJ1-2, reads NAGVMQNPRHLVRRRGQEARLRCSPMKGHSHVYWYRQLPEEGLKFMVYLQKENIIDESGMPKERFSAEFPKEGPSILRIQQVVRGDSAAYFCASSPDRGNYGYTFGSGTRLTVV.

The chain recombines TRBV28 with TRBJ2-7, with D possibly TRBD1 on 6 matching bases. This CDR3 is 13 amino acids long. Germline values: CDR1 MDHEN, CDR2 SYDVKM. The V gene lost 7 bases and the J gene lost 2 bases, with 12 bases spanning the gap. CDR3 nucleotide sequence: TGTGCCAGCATCCTGACAGGTGCCTACGAGCAGTACTTC. Residues: CASILTGAYEQYF. The full variable domain, completed using reference TRBV28 and TRBJ2-7, is DVKVTQSSRYLVKRTGEKVFLECVQDMDHENMFWYRQDPGLGLRLIYFSYDVKMKEKGDIPEGYSVSREKKERFSLILESASTNQTSMYLCASILTGAYEQYFGPGTRLTVT.

V usage is TRBV7-2 and J usage is TRBJ1-2; TRBD1 agrees at 7 bases. V shed 4 bases, J shed 10 bases, and the junction held 6 bases outside the gene matches. In germline, CDR1 is SGHTA, CDR2 FQGNSA. The CDR3 sequence is 12 residues long. Written as DNA, the CDR3 is TGTGCCAGCAGCTCGACAGGGCCTGACTACACCTTC. Amino acid sequence: CASSSTGPDYTF.

The chain is built from TRBV7-2 and TRBJ2-7, with a possible D match to TRBD1 (6 bases). This CDR3 spans 14 amino acids. The germline V and J ends were trimmed by 5 bases and 2 bases, with 13 bases remaining between them. From germline, CDR1 is SGHTA and CDR2 FQGNSA. CDR3 region: CASSPAGQPYEQYF. CDR3 sequence (DNA): TGTGCCAGCAGCCCCGCAGGACAGCCCTACGAGCAGTACTTC.

The rearrangement joins TRBV5-1 to TRBJ2-7; TRBD1 might be the D (7 bases). Looked up from germline, CDR1 is SGHRS and CDR2 is YFSETQ. V shed 5 bases and J shed 4 bases, with 16 bases lying between them. The CDR3 is made up of 14 amino acids. CDR3 coding DNA: TGCGCCAGCAGGCGGGACAGTAACCTGTACGAGCAGTACTTC. Translating it yields CASRRDSNLYEQYF.

This clone has just one count. The chain couples TRBV5-1 to TRBJ2-5; 16 nucleotides line up with TRBD2. V trimming: 3 bases; J trimming: 5 bases; junction bases outside the gene matches: 10. This CDR3 is built from 18 residues. CDR1 is SGHRS and CDR2 is YFSETQ in the germline V gene. The CDR3, as DNA: TGCGCCAGCAGCTCGGGACTAGCGGGGGGGCAACAATCGGAGACCCAGTACTTC. It translates to CASSSGLAGGQQSETQYF.

The V gene is TRBV2, the J gene TRBJ2-3; D is uncertain. The germline gives CDR1 SNHLY, CDR2 FYNNEI. Between the trimmed V and J ends, which lost 4 bases and 6 bases, there was a span of 11 bases. CDR3 length: 13 residues. CDR3: CASSVPRADTQYF. For the CDR3, the DNA is TGTGCCAGCAGTGTCCCGCGCGCGGATACGCAGTATTTT. The whole variable domain, filled in from reference TRBV2 and TRBJ2-3, reads EPEVTQTPSHQVTQMGQEVILRCVPISNHLYFYWYRQILGQKVEFLVSFYNNEISEKSEIFDDQFSVERPDGSNFTLKIRSTKLEDSAMYFCASSVPRADTQYFGPGTRLTVL.

The chain couples TRBV19 to TRBJ1-5; possibly TRBD1 for D (6 bases). V lost 11 bases to trimming and J lost 4 bases, with 15 bases between them. This CDR3 has 13 residues. Looked up from germline, CDR1 is LNHDA and CDR2 is SQIVND (reference sequence). CDR3 nucleotides: TGTGCCTCCTCGGGCAGGGGAAATCAGCCCCAGCATTTT. Protein product: CASSGRGNQPQHF.

This chain links TRBV5-1 with TRBJ1-4; no firm D call. In germline, CDR1 is SGHRS, CDR2 YFSETQ. This CDR3 contains 13 residues. V was shortened by 2 bases and J by 12 bases, with 14 bases between the two germline ends. The chain's CDR3 is CASSLQSRTELFF. The CDR3 DNA reads as TGCGCCAGCAGCTTACAGTCTCGAACGGAACTGTTTTTT.